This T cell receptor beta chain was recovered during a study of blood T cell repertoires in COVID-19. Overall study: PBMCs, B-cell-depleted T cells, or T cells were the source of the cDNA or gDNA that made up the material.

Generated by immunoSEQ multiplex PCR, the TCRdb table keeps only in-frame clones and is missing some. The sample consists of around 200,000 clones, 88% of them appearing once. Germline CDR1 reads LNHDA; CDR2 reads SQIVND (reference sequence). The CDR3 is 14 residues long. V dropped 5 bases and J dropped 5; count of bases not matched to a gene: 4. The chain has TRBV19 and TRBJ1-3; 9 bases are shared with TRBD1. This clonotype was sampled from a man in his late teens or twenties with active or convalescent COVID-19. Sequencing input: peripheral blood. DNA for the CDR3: TGTGCCAGTAGTGTGGGACAGGGACGAAACACCATATATTTT. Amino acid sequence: CASSVGQGRNTIYF.